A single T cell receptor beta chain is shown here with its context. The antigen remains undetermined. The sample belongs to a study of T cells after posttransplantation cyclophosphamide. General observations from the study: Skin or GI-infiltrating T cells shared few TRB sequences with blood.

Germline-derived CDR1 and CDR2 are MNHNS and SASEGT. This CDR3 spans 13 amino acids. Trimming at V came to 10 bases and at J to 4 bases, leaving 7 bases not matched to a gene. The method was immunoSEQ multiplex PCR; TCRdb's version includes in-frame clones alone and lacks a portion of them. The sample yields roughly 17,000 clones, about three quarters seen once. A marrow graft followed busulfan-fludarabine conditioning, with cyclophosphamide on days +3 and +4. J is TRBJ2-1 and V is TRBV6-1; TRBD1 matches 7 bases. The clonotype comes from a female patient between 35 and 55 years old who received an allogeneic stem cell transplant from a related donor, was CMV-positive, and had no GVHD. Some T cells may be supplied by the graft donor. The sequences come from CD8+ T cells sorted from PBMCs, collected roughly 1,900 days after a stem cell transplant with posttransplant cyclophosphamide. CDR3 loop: CAITDRRYNEQFF. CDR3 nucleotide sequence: TGTGCCATCACGGACAGGAGATACAATGAGCAGTTCTTC.